This T cell receptor beta chain was sequenced during a study of radiotherapy plus CTLA-4 blockade in lung cancer. On the study more broadly: Of the patients, 15% to 20% showed objective responses and roughly 30% attained disease control.

Study-wide points: Among reported predictors of response, early blood T cell clone dynamics with interferon-beta performed best. Expansion of tumor-derived TCR clones was observed in blood after radiotherapy plus ipilimumab.

Some clones are missing from TCRdb's copy, which holds only in-frame ones; the method was immunoSEQ multiplex PCR. This table holds about 80,000 clones, 85% to 90% found once. Focal radiation with ipilimumab CTLA-4 blockade was given to patients with chemo-refractory metastatic non-small-cell lung cancer. Comment on this clone: As yet, its antigen is unknown.

After removal of 0 bases from V and 8 bases from J, the junction contained 5 bases not matched to a gene. The germline CDR1 and CDR2 sequences are SGHRS and YFSETQ. The CDR3 has 16 amino acids. The genes are TRBV5-1 and TRBJ2-1; 13 bases fit TRBD2. The sequence was obtained from a human donor with non-small cell lung cancer who had stable disease on radiotherapy plus ipilimumab. Source: peripheral blood, taken from a patient treated with radiotherapy plus ipilimumab. The DNA for the CDR3 is TGCGCCAGCAGCTTGGGGACTAGCGGGAGTTGGGATGAGCAGTTCTTC. Its translation is CASSLGTSGSWDEQFF.